Shown below are 16 T cell receptor beta chains from a single sample sequenced in a study of CD8+ T cells in alopecia areata. The treatment here: oral pan-JAK inhibitor, 5-10 mg twice daily. It was cDNA, reverse transcribed from extracted RNA, that served as the sequencing template. Produced via immunoSEQ multiplex PCR; TCRdb's table is partial and in-frame only. The table lists about 120,000 clones, approximately 54% of them singletons, with approximately 12% in the top ten. The material was CD8+ T cells sorted from blood, obtained at week 24, from a patient treated with tofacitinib. The receptors were gathered from a human donor with alopecia areata.

A few counts support this clone. The chain employs TRBV7-9 and TRBJ1-2; 12 bases are shared with TRBD1. The ends lost 6 bases at V and 7 bases at J; junction bases unmatched: 3. This CDR3 region has 13 residues. Germline CDR1 and CDR2: SEHNR and FQNEAQ (reference sequence). The CDR3 sequence is CASRGQGAGGYTF. The CDR3 nucleotides read TGTGCCAGCAGGGGACAGGGGGCCGGTGGCTACACCTTC.

The chain couples TRBV7-9 to TRBJ2-7; 7 positions agree with TRBD1. V lost 1 base, J lost 3 bases, and 3 bases stayed unmatched. CDR1 is SEHNR, CDR2 FQNEAQ, per germline (reference sequence). The CDR3 contains 14 residues. CDR3 residues: CASSLGDRFYEQYF. The DNA for the CDR3 is TGTGCCAGCAGCTTAGGGGACAGATTCTACGAGCAGTACTTC.

The table lists this clone with a few counts. The chain links TRBV7-9 to TRBJ2-5; possibly TRBD1 for D (6 bases). CDR1 and CDR2 from the germline V gene are SEHNR and FQNEAQ (reference sequence). CDR3 length: 15 amino acids. V dropped 3 bases and J dropped 2 bases, with 13 bases sitting between them. The CDR3 nucleotides are TGTGCCAGCAGCTTCCCGACAGGCGTACAAGAGACCCAGTACTTC. Translation: CASSFPTGVQETQYF.

This chain connects TRBV29-1 to TRBJ1-1, with D unclear. Germline CDR1 SQVTM, CDR2 ANQGSEA. The CDR3 totals 13 residues. V lost 2 bases, J lost 3 bases, and 10 bases lay in between. CDR3 nucleotide sequence: TGCAGCGTTGAATTTTACAGAGACACTGAAGCTTTCTTT. As protein: CSVEFYRDTEAFF.

This clone showed up just a few times. The gene calls are TRBV27 and TRBJ2-7; D possibly corresponds to TRBD1 (6 bases). Germline lookup yields CDR1 MNHEY and CDR2 SMNVEV (reference sequence). The CDR3 consists of 14 residues. Trimming removed 3 bases from V and 3 bases from J, with 12 bases in between. CDR3 amino acids: CASSFSGALYEQYF. The CDR3 nucleotides read TGTGCCAGCAGTTTTTCAGGGGCTCTCTACGAGCAGTACTTC.

The chain links TRBV11-2 to TRBJ2-5, with D possibly matching TRBD2 (6 bases). Trimming cost V 4 bases and J 1 base, with 10 bases left between them. Germline V gene data show CDR1 as SGHAT and CDR2 as FQNNGV. This CDR3 has 14 amino acids. The DNA of the CDR3 is TGTGCCAGCAGCTCCGTGGAGGGCCAAGAGACCCAGTACTTC. Encoded protein: CASSSVEGQETQYF.

V is TRBV13 and J is TRBJ1-2; 8 bases match TRBD1. The germline gives CDR1 PRHDT, CDR2 FYEKMQ (reference sequence). V shed 5 bases and J 8 bases; nucleotides not matched to a gene: 19. The CDR3 covers 17 residues. The DNA for the CDR3 is TGTGCCAGCAGCCCGGCCGGGACAGGTTCTGACGAACTCGGCTACACCTTC. Translating gives CASSPAGTGSDELGYTF.

The chain joins TRBV25-1 to TRBJ2-2, with D tentatively TRBD1 (5 bases). Germline loops: CDR1 MGHDK, CDR2 SYGVNS. The CDR3 loop spans 13 amino acids. V was clipped by 4 bases and J by 6 bases, with 9 bases between them. DNA of the CDR3: TGTGCCAGCAGTGCCCAGGGTCCCGGGGAGCTGTTTTTT. Protein product: CASSAQGPGELFF.

V is TRBV29-1 and J is TRBJ1-1, with D possibly being TRBD1 (5 bases). CDR1 and CDR2 from the germline V gene are SQVTM and ANQGSEA. V was shortened by 5 bases and J by 4 bases, with 14 bases between the two germline ends. The CDR3 is made up of 13 amino acids. CDR3 bases: TGCAGCGTTCAGGGTGGTCTTAGCACTGAAGCTTTCTTT. It encodes CSVQGGLSTEAFF.

The V and J genes are TRBV19 and TRBJ2-1, with 11 bases aligning to TRBD1. Germline lookup yields CDR1 LNHDA and CDR2 SQIVND (reference sequence). CDR3 length: 15 amino acids. V lost 6 bases to trimming and J lost 10 bases; unmatched junction nucleotides: 11. The CDR3 DNA sequence: TGTGCCAGTAGCAGGGGACAGGGGGGAGTATGGGAGCAGTTCTTC. Translation gives CASSRGQGGVWEQFF.

The chain has TRBV30 and TRBJ2-7, with 7 bases aligning to TRBD1. V shed 5 bases and J 2 bases; nucleotides not matched to a gene: 3. The CDR3 sequence is 12 residues long. CDR1 and CDR2 from the germline V gene are GTSNPN and SVGIG (reference sequence). The CDR3, as DNA: TGTGCCTGGGTCGACAGGGCCTACGAGCAGTACTTC. This sequence encodes CAWVDRAYEQYF.

This clone was counted a few times. This sequence joins TRBV29-1 and TRBJ1-2; 7 bases align to TRBD1. Germline V CDR1 and CDR2: SQVTM, ANQGSEA. The CDR3 is 13 amino acids. The V and J ends lost 3 bases and 6 bases, in that order; junction bases with no gene match: 7. CDR3 coding DNA: TGCAGCGTTGATCTAGACAGGGCGAATGGCTACACCTTC. Amino acids: CSVDLDRANGYTF. Full variable domain (outside the CDR3, taken from reference TRBV29-1 and TRBJ1-2): SAVISQKPSRDICQRGTSLTIQCQVDSQVTMMFWYRQQPGQSLTLIATANQGSEATYESGFVIDKFPISRPNLTFSTLTVSNMSPEDSSIYLCSVDLDRANGYTFGSGTRLTVV.

This clone was recorded only once. The chain is built from TRBV11-2 and TRBJ2-2; the D is unclear. Trimming removed 5 bases from V and 3 bases from J, with 1 base in between. Germline assignment: CDR1 SGHAT and CDR2 FQNNGV. This CDR3 contains 11 residues. The CDR3 DNA sequence: TGTGCCAGCAGCCACACCGGGGAGCTGTTTTTT. Translating gives CASSHTGELFF.

The chain has TRBV7-2 and TRBJ2-5, with D uncertain. The CDR3 extends over 12 amino acids. The germline V gene encodes CDR1 SGHTA and CDR2 FQGNSA. Trimming pared 5 bases from V and 5 bases from J, leaving 9 bases between. The CDR3 DNA follows: TGTGCCAGCAGCCCTAGGCCCGAGACCCAGTACTTC. It is translated as CASSPRPETQYF.

The rearrangement links TRBV27 to TRBJ2-7; D is undetermined. The CDR3 spans 13 residues. Germline V gives CDR1 MNHEY, CDR2 SMNVEV (reference sequence). Deletions cut 2 bases from V and 3 bases from J, with 8 bases between. CDR3 amino acids: CASSLRHFYEQYF. For the CDR3, the DNA is TGTGCCAGCAGTTTACGGCACTTCTACGAGCAGTACTTC.

This sequence joins TRBV6-6 and TRBJ2-1; 11 bases line up with TRBD1. Germline CDR1 is MNHNY and CDR2 is SVGAGI (reference sequence). The V gene end was trimmed by 4 bases and the J gene end by 6 bases; junction bases not matched to a gene: 5. The length of the CDR3 is 15 residues. The CDR3 region has the DNA TGTGCCAGCAGTTCGTCCGGGACAGGGGGCAATGAGCAGTTCTTC. It specifies CASSSSGTGGNEQFF.